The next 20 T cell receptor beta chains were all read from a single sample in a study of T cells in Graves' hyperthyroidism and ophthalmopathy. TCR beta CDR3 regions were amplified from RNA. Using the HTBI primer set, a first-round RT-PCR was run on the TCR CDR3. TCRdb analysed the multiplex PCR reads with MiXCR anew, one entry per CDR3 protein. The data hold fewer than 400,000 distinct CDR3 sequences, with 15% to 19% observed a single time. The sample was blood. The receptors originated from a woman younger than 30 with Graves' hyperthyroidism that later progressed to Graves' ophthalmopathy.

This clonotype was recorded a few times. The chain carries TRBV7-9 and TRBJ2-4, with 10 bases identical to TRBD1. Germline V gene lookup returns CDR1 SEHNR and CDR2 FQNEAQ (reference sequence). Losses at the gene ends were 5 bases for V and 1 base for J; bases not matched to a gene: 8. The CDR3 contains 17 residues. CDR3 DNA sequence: TGTGCCAGCAGCCCAGTCCCGGGACAGGGGGCCAAAAACATTCAGTACTTC. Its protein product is CASSPVPGQGAKNIQYF. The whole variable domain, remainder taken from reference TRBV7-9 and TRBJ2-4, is DTGVSQNPRHKITKRGQNVTFRCDPISEHNRLYWYRQTLGQGPEFLTYFQNEAQLEKSRLLSDRFSAERPKGSFSTLEIQRTEQGDSAMYLCASSPVPGQGAKNIQYFGAGTRLSVL.

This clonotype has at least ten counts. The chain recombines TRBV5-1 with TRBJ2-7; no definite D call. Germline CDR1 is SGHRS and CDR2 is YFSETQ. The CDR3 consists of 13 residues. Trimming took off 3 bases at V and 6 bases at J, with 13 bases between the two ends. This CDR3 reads CASSSQKVGEQYF. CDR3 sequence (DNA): TGCGCCAGCAGCTCCCAAAAAGTGGGCGAGCAGTACTTC.

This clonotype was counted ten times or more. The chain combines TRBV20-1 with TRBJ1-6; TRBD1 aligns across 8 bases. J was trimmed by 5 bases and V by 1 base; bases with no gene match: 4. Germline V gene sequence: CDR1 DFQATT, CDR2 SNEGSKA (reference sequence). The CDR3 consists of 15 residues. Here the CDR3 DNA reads TGCAGTGCTAGAGCCCCAGGGGGCGATAATTCACCCCTCCACTTT. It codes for CSARAPGGDNSPLHF.

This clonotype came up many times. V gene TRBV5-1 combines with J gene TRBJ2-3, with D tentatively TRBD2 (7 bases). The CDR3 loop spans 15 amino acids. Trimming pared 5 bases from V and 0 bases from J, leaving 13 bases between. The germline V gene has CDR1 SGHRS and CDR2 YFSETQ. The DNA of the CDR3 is TGCGCCAGCAGAGACGGGGGGCGTAGCACAGATACGCAGTATTTT. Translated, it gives CASRDGGRSTDTQYF.

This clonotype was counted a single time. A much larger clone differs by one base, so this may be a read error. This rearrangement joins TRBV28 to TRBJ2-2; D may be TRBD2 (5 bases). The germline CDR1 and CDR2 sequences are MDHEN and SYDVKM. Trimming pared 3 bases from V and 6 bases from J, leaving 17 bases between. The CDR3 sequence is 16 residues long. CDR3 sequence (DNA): TGTGCCAGCAGTTTGGGCGGGTCTGGGTCACCCGGGGAGCTGTTTTTT. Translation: CASSLGGSGSPGELFF.

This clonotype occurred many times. CDR3 sequence: CASSERAYQETQYF. In nucleotides, the CDR3 is TGTGCCAGCTCAGAAAGGGCGTACCAAGAGACCCAGTACTTC. The rearrangement uses TRBV18 and TRBJ2-5; D not resolved. There are 14 residues in the CDR3. The germline CDR1 and CDR2 sequences are KGHSH and LQKENI. The V gene lost 5 bases and the J gene lost 0 bases, with 10 bases spanning the gap.

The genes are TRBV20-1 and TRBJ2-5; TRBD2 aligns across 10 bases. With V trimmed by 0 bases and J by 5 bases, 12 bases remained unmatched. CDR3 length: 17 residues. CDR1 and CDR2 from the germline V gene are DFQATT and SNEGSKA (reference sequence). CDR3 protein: CSARDPVLAGAGETQYF. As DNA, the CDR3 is TGCAGTGCTAGAGATCCCGTTCTAGCGGGAGCCGGGGAGACCCAGTACTTC.

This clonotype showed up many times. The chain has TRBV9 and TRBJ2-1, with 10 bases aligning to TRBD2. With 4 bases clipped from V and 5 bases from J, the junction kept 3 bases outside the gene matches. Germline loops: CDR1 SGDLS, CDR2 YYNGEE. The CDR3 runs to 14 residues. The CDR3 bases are TGTGCCAGCAGCACTAGCGGGGCTAACAATGAGCAGTTCTTC. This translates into CASSTSGANNEQFF. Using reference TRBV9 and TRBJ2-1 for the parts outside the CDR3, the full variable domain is DSGVTQTPKHLITATGQRVTLRCSPRSGDLSVYWYQQSLDQGLQFLIQYYNGEERAKGNILERFSAQQFPDLHSELNLSSLELGDSALYFCASSTSGANNEQFFGPGTRLTVL.

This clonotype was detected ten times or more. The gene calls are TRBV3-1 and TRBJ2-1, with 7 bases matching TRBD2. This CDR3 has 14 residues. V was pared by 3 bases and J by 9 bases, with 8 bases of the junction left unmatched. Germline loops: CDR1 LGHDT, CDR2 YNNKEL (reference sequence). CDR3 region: CASSQKMGGSEQFF. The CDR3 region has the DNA TGTGCCAGCAGCCAGAAGATGGGGGGGAGTGAGCAGTTCTTC.

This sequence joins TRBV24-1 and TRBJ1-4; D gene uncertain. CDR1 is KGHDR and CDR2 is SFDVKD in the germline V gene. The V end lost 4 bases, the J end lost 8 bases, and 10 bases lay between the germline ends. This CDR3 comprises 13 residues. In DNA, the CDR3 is TGTGCCACCAGTGACCCGACGGGCGAAAAACTGTTTTTT. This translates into CATSDPTGEKLFF.

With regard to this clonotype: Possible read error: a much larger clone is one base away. Here the CDR3 DNA reads TGTGCCAGCAGTGTTCGGACGTGGAGGATCAAGGGGACTAGCGGGGTTGAGCAGTACTTC. Protein: CASSVRTWRIKGTSGVEQYF. The V gene is TRBV6-1, the J gene TRBJ2-7, with 13 nucleotides matching TRBD2. In germline, CDR1 is MNHNS, CDR2 SASEGT. The V segment lost 4 bases and the J segment 7 bases; nucleotides outside the gene matches: 22. The length of the CDR3 is 20 residues.

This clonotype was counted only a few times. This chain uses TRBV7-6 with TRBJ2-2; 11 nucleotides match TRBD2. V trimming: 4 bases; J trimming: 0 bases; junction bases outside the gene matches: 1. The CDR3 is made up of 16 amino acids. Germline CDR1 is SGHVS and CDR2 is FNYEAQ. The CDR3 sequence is CASSSGLAANTGELFF. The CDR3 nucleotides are TGTGCCAGCAGCTCGGGACTAGCGGCGAACACCGGGGAGCTGTTTTTT.

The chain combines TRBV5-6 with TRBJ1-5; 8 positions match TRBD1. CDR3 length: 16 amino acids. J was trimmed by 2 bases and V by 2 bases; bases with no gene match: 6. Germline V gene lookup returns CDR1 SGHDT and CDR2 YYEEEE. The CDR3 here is CASSFAGGLGNQPQHF. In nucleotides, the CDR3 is TGTGCCAGCAGCTTTGCAGGGGGCCTTGGCAATCAGCCCCAGCATTTT. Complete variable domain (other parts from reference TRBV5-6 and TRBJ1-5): DAGVTQSPTHLIKTRGQQVTLRCSPKSGHDTVSWYQQALGQGPQFIFQYYEEEERQRGNFPDRFSGHQFPNYSSELNVNALLLGDSALYLCASSFAGGLGNQPQHFGDGTRLSIL.

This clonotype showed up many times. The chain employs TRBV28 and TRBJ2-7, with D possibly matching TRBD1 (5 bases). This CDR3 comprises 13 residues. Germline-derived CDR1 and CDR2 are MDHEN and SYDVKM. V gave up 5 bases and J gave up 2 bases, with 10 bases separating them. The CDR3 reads CASSAGPPYEQYF. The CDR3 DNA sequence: TGTGCCAGCAGTGCAGGGCCACCCTACGAGCAGTACTTC.

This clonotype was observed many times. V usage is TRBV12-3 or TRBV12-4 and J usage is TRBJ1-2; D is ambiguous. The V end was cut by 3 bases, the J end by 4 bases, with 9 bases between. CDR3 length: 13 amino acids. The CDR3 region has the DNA TGTGCCAGCAGTTTCCGAGGAACCTATGGCTACACCTTC. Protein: CASSFRGTYGYTF.

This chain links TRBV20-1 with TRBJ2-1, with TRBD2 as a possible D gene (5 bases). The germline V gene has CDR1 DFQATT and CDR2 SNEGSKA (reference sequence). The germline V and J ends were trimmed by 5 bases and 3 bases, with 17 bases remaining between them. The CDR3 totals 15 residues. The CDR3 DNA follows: TGCAGTGCTCGAAGCGGTACGGGGATCTACAATGAGCAGTTCTTC. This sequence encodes CSARSGTGIYNEQFF.

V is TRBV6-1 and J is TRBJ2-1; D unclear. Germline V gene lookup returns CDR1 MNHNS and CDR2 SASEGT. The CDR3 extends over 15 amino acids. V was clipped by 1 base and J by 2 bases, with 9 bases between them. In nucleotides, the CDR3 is TGTGCCAGCAGTGAAGTTGCAAAACCCTACAATGAGCAGTTCTTC. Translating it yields CASSEVAKPYNEQFF.

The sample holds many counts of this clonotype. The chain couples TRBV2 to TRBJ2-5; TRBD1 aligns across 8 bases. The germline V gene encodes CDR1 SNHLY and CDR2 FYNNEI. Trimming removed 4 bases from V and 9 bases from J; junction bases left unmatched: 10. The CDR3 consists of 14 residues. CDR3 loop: CASSVGNRGMAQYF. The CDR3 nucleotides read TGTGCCAGCAGTGTCGGAAACAGGGGGATGGCCCAGTACTTC.

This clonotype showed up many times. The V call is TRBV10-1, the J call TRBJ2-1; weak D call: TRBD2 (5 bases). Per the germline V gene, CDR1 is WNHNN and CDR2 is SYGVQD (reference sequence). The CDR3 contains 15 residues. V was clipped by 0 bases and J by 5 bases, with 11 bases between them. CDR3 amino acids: CASSESTTTHNEQFF. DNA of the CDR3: TGCGCCAGCAGTGAGTCGACTACTACTCACAATGAGCAGTTCTTC.

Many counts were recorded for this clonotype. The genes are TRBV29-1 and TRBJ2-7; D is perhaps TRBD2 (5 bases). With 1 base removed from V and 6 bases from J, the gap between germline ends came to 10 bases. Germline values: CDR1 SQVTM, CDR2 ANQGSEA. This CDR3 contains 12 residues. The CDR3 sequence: CSVEGRYLEQYF. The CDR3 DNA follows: TGCAGCGTTGAAGGGAGGTATCTCGAGCAGTACTTC.